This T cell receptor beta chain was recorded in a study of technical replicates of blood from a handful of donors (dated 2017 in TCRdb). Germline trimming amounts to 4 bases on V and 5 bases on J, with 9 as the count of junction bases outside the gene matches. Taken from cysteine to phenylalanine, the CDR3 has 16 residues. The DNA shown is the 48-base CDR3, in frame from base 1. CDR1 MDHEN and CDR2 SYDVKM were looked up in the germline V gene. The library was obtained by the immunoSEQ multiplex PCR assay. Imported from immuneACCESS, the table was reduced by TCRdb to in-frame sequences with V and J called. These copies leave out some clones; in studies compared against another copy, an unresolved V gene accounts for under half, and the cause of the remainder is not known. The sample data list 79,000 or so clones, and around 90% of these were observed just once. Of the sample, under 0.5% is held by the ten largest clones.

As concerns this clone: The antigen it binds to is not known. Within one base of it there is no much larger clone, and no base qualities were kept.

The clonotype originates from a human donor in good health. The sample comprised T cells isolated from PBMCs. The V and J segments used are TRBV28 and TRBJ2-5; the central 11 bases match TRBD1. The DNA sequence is TGTGCCAGCAGTTCTCCGGGGACAGGGGGAGGTGAGACCCAGTACTTC. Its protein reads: CASSSPGTGGGETQYF.